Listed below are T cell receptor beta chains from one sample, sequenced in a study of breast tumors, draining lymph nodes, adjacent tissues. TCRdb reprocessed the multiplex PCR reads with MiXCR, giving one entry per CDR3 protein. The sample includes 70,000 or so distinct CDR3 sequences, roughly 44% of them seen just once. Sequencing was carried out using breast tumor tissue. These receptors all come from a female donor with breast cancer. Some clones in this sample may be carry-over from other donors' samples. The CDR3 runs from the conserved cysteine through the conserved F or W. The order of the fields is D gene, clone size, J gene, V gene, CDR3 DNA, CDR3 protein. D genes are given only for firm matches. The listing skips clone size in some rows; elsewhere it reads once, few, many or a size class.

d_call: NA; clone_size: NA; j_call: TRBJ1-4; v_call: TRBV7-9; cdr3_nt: TGTGCCAGCAGCTCTAGGGGCAGAGGCCCAGATAATGAAAAACTGTTTTTT; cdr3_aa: CASSSRGRGPDNEKLFF
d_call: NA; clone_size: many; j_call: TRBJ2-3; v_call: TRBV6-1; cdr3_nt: TGTGCCAGCAGTGAAAGGGGGGGGACACCGACAGATACGCAGTATTTT; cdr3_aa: CASSERGGTPTDTQYF
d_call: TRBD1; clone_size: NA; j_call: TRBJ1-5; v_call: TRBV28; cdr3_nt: TGTGCCAGCAGTTTATATCCCAGGGGGCATCAGCCCCAGCATTTT; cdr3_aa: CASSLYPRGHQPQHF
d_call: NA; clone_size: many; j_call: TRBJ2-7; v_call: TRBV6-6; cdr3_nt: TGTGCCACCAATCTCCGGGACTGGAACTACGAGCAGTACTTC; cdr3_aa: CATNLRDWNYEQYF
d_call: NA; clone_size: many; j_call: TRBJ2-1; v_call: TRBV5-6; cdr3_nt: TGTGCCAGCAGCGTGGATACCGGGACGACCTACAATGAGCAGTTCTTC; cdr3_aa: CASSVDTGTTYNEQFF
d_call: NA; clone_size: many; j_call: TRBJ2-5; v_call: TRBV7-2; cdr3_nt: TGTGCCAGCAGCTTAGCTGCCCGCTACCAAGAGACCCAGTGCTTC; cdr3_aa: CASSLAARYQETQCF
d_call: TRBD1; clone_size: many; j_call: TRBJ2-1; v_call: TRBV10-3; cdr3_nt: TGTGCCATCAGTGTGGGACAGGGGGGAAATGAGCAGTTCTTC; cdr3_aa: CAISVGQGGNEQFF
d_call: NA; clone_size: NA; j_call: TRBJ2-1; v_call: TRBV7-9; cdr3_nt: TGTGCCGGCAGTCGGGGCTTATCCTACAATGAGCAGTTCTTC; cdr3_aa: CAGSRGLSYNEQFF
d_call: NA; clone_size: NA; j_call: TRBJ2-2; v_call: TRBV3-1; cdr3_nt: TGTGCCAGCAGCCAAGTAGTGCACACCGGGGAGCTGTTTTTT; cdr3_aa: CASSQVVHTGELFF
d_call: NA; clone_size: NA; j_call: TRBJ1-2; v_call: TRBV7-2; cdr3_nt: TGTGCCGGCAGCTTAGAAGCAGGATCAAACTATGGCTACACCTTC; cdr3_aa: CAGSLEAGSNYGYTF
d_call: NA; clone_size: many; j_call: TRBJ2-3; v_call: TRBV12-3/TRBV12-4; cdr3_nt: TGTGCCAGCAGTTGGGGACTGGGCCCCCAGGATACGCAGTATTTT; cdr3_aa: CASSWGLGPQDTQYF
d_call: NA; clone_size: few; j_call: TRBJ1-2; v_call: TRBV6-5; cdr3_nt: TGTGCCAGCAGTCACTCCTCGTGGCACCCCTATGGCTACACCTTC; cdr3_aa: CASSHSSWHPYGYTF
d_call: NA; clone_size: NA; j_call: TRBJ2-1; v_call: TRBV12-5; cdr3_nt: TGTGCTAGAGGTTTTGCCGGGAGTCCCAGCTCCTACAATGAGCAGTTCTTC; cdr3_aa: CARGFAGSPSSYNEQFF
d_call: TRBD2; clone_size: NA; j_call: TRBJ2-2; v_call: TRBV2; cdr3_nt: TGTGCCAGCAGCCGACTAGCGGGAGAAGACGCCGGGGAGCTGTTTTTT; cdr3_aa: CASSRLAGEDAGELFF
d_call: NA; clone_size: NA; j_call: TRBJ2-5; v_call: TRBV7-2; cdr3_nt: TGTGCCAGCAGCACCCGAGGACAGGGAGGGGAGACCCAGTACTTC; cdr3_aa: CASSTRGQGGETQYF
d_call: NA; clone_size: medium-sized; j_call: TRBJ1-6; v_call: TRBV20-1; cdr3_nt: TGCAGTGCTAGAGGAGGGGGTTCACGGTCACCCCTCCACTTT; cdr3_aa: CSARGGGSRSPLHF
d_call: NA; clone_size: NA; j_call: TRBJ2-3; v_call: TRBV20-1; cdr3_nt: TGCAGTGCTAGAGTAACGGCGGGGGCATCCACAGATACGCAGTATTTT; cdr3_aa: CSARVTAGASTDTQYF
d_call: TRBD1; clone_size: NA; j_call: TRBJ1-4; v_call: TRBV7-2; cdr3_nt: TGTGCCAGCAGCGCCGGACCGGGACAGAATGAAAAACTGTTTTTT; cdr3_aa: CASSAGPGQNEKLFF
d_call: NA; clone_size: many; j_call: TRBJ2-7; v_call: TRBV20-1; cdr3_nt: TGCAGTGCTGGGCAACCGGGACGGCCATCCTACGAGCAGTACTTC; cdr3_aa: CSAGQPGRPSYEQYF
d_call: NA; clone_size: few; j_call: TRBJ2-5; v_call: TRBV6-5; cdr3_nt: TGTGCCAGCAGTCACTCCTTAGCGGCTAAAGAGACCCAGTACTTC; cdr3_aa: CASSHSLAAKETQYF
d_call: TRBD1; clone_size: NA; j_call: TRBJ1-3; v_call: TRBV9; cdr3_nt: TGTGCCAGCAGCGTAGTCGCAGGGGGCTTCGGAAACACCATATATTTT; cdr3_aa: CASSVVAGGFGNTIYF
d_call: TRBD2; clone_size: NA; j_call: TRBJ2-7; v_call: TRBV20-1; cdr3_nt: TGCAGTGCCGGTAGCGGGAAGGGGTCCTACGAGCAGTACTTC; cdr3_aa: CSAGSGKGSYEQYF
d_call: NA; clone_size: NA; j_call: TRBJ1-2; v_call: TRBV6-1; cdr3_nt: TGTGCCAGCAGGGCGACAGGTCCCGGACGGGGTGGCTACACCTTC; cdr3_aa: CASRATGPGRGGYTF
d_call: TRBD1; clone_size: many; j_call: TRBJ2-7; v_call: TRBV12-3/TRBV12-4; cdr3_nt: TGTGCCAGCAGGGGACAGGAGGGGGCTTACGAGCAGTACTTC; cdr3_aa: CASRGQEGAYEQYF
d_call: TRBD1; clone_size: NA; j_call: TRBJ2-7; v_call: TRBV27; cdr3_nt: TGTGCCAGCAGCCCTATCCCGGGACAGGGCGACGAGCAGTACTTC; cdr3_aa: CASSPIPGQGDEQYF
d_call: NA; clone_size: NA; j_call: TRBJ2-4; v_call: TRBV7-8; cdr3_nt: TGTGCCAGCAGCTCCCCAGGGAGAGGCTCTGGAAACATTCAGTACTTC; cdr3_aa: CASSSPGRGSGNIQYF
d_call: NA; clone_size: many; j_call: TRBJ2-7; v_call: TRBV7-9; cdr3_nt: TGTGCCAGCACCCAGGCGGACCGGAGCTCCTACGAGCAGTACTTC; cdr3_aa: CASTQADRSSYEQYF
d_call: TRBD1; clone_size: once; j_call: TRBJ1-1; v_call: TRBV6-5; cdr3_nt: TGTGCCAGCAGGACAGGGGGCACTGAAGCTTTCTTT; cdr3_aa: CASRTGGTEAFF
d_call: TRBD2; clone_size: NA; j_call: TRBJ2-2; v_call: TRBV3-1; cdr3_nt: TGTGCCAGCAGCCAAGGGACTAGCGGTTTTGGAACCGGGGAGCTGTTTTTT; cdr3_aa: CASSQGTSGFGTGELFF
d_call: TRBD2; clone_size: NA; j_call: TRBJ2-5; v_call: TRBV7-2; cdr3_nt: TGTGCCAGCAGCTTCATGGGACTAGCGGGAGGGCCGGAGACCCAGTACTTC; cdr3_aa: CASSFMGLAGGPETQYF
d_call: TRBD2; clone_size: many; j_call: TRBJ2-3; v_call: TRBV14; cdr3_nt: TGTGCCAGCAGCCAAGCTTTCCTAGCGGGGTTCACAGATACGCAGTATTTT; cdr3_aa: CASSQAFLAGFTDTQYF
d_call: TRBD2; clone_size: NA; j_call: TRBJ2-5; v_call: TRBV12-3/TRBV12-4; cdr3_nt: TGTGCCAGCAGCCGGACTAGCGGGGGGGCGATTTGGGAGACCCAGTACTTC; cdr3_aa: CASSRTSGGAIWETQYF
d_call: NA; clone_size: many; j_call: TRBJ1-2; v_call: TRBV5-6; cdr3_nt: TGTGCCAGCAGCTTGCCGGACGGGACCAAGCGGGGGCGAGGCTATGGCTACACCTTC; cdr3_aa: CASSLPDGTKRGRGYGYTF
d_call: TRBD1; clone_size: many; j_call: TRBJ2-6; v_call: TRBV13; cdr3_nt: TGTGCCAGCAGCTCCAGCCGGGACAGGGGTTTCTCTGGGGCCAACGTCCTGACTTTC; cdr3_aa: CASSSSRDRGFSGANVLTF
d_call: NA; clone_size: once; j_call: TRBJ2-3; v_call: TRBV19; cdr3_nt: TGTGCCAGTAGCCGTGGGGGGCAGTACACAGATACGCAGTATTTT; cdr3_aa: CASSRGGQYTDTQYF
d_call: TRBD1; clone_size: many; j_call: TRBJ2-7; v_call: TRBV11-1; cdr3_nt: TGTGCCAGCAGCACCGGGACAGTCTCCTACGAGCAGTACTTC; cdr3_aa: CASSTGTVSYEQYF
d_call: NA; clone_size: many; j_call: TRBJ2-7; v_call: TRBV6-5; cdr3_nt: TGTGCCAGCAGCTCCGGAGCTAACTCCTACGAGCAGTACTTC; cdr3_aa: CASSSGANSYEQYF
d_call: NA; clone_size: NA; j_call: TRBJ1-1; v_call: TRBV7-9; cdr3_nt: TGTGCCAGCAGCCGGGGGCCCCAGGGACCCACTGAAGCTTTCTTT; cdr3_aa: CASSRGPQGPTEAFF
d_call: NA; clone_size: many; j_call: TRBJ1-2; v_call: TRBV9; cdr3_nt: TGTGCCAGCAGCGCGAGGGACAAGCTGTATGGCTACACCTTC; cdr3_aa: CASSARDKLYGYTF
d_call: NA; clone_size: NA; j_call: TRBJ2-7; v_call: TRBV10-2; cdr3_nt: TGCGCCAGCAGTGGGCATTCATACGAGCAGCACTTC; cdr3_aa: CASSGHSYEQHF
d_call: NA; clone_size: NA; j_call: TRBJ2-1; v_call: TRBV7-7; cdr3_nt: TGTGCTTTGGGGTCCTACAATGAGCAGTTCTTC; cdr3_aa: CALGSYNEQFF
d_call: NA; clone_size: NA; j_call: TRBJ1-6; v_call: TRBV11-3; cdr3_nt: TGTGCCAGCAGCTTGAAATGTGGGCCGTCGTCACCCCTCCACTTT; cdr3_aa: CASSLKCGPSSPLHF
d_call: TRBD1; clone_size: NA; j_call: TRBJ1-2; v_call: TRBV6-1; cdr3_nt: TGTGCCAGCAGCGAGCCGGACAGGGTGGGCGGCTACACCTTC; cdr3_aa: CASSEPDRVGGYTF
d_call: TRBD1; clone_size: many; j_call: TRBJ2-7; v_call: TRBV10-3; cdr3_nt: TGTGCCAGCTTAACTACAGGGGGCAGGACCTACGAGCAGTACTTC; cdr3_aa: CASLTTGGRTYEQYF
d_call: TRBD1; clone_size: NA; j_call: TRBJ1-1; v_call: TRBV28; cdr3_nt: TGTGCCAGCAAAGGGGACAGGAGGAACACTGAAGCTTTCTTT; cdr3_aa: CASKGDRRNTEAFF
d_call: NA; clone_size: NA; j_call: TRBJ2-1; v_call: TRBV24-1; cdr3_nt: TGTGCCACACTCCCGAGCTCCTACAATGAGCAGTTCTTC; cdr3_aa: CATLPSSYNEQFF
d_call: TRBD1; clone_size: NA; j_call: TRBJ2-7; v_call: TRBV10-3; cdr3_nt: TGTGCCACCGGGACAGGGTCCTACGAGCAGTACTTC; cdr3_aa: CATGTGSYEQYF